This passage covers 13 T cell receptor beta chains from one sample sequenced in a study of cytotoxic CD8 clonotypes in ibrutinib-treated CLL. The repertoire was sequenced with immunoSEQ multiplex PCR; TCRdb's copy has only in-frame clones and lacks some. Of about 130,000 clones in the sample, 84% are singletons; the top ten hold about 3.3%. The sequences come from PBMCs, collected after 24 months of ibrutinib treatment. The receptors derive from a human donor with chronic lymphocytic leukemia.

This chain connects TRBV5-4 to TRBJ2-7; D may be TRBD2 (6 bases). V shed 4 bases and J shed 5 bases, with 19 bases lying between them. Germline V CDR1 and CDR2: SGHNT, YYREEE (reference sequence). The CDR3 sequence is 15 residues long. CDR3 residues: CASSQSGTPIHEQYF. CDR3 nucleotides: TGTGCCAGCAGCCAGTCCGGGACTCCCATCCACGAGCAGTACTTC.

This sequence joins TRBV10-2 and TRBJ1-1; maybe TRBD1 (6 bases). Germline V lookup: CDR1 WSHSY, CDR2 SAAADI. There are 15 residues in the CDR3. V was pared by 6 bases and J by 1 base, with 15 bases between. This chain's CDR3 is CASRENRVGNTEAFF. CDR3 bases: TGCGCCAGCAGGGAGAACAGGGTTGGGAACACTGAAGCTTTCTTT.

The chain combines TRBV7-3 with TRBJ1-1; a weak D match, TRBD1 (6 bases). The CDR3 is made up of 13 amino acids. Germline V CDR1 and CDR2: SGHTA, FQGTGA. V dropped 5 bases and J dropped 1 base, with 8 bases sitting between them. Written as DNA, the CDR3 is TGTGCCAGCAGCATGGACAGGAACACTGAAGCTTTCTTT. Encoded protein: CASSMDRNTEAFF.

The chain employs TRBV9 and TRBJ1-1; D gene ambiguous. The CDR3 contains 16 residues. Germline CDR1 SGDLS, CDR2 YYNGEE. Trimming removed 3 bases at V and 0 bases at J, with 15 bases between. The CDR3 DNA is TGTGCCAGCAGCGGGAGTGGGTTGGGAATGAACACTGAAGCTTTCTTT. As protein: CASSGSGLGMNTEAFF.

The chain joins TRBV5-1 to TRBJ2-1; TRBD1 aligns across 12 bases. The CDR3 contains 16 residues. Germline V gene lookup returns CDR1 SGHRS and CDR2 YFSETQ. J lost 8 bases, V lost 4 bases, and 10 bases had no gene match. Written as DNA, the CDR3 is TGCGCCAGCAGCAACCGGGACAGGGGGCTTGGTGATGAGCAGTTCTTC. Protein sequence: CASSNRDRGLGDEQFF. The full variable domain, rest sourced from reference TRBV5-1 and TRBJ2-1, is KAGVTQTPRYLIKTRGQQVTLSCSPISGHRSVSWYQQTPGQGLQFLFEYFSETQRNKGNFPGRFSGRQFSNSRSEMNVSTLELGDSALYLCASSNRDRGLGDEQFFGPGTRLTVL.

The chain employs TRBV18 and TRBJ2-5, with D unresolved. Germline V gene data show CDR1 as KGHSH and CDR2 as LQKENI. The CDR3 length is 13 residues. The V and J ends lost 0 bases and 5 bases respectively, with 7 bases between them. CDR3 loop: CASSPPIRETQYF. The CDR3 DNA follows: TGTGCCAGCTCACCACCGATAAGGGAGACCCAGTACTTC.

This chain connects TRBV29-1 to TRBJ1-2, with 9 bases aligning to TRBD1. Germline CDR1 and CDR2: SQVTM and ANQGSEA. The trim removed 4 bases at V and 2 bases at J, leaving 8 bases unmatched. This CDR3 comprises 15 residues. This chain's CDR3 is CSVGSGQGINYGYTF. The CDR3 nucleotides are TGCAGCGTTGGCTCTGGACAGGGGATCAACTATGGCTACACCTTC.

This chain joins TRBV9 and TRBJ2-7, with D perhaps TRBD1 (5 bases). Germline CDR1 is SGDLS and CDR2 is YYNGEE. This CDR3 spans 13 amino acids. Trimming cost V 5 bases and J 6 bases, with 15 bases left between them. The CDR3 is CASRSGQGGEQYF. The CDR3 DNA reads TGTGCCAGCAGGTCGGGCCAGGGCGGCGAGCAGTACTTC.

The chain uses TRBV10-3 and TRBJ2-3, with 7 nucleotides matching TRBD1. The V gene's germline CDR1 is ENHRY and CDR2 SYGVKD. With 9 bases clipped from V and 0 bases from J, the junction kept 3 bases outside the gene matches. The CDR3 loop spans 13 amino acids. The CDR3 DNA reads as TGTGCCATACCGGGACAGAGCACAGATACGCAGTATTTT. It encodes CAIPGQSTDTQYF.

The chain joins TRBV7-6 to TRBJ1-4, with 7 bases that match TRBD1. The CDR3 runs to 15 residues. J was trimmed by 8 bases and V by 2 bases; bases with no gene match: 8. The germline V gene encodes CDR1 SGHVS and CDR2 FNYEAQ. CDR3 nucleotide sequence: TGTGCCAGCAGCTTATCAGGGGGTGGTTTAGAAAAACTGTTTTTT. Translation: CASSLSGGGLEKLFF.

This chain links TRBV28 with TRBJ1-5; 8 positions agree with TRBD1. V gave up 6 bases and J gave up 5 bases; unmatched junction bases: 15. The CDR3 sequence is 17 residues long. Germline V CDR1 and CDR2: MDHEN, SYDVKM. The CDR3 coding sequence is TGTGCCAGCAGGTCCGGGACAGGTTGGGTTTTAGATCAGCCCCAGCATTTT. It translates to CASRSGTGWVLDQPQHF.

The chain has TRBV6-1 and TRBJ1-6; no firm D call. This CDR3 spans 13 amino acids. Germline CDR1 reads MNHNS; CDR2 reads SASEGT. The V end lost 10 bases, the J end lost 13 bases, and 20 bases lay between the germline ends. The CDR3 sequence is CATASDTSVPLHF. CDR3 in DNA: TGTGCCACCGCATCAGACACATCGGTGCCCCTCCACTTT.

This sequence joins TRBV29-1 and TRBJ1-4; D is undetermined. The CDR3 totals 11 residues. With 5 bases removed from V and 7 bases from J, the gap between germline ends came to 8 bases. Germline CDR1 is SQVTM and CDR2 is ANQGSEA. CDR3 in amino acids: CSVLFGEKLFF. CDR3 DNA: TGCAGCGTTTTGTTTGGTGAAAAACTGTTTTTT.